Following are 25 T cell receptor beta chains from one sample sequenced in a study of response to subunit inactivated influenza vaccine. From the RT-PCR reads, TCRdb called clonotypes with MiXCR, one entry per CDR3 protein. The table lists 550,000 to 800,000 distinct CDR3 sequences, more than 11% of them singletons. Source: PBMCs from blood, taken 14 to 15 days before vaccination. All receptors come from a man in his fifties or sixties who received an inactivated influenza vaccine.

This clonotype was recorded a few times. The chain joins TRBV5-1 to TRBJ2-4, with D maybe TRBD2 (6 bases). This CDR3 spans 17 amino acids. Germline CDR1 is SGHRS and CDR2 is YFSETQ. The ends were cut back, 5 bases at V and 3 bases at J, with 21 bases in the middle. CDR3 in amino acids: CASRYSVAREDKNIQYF. CDR3 coding DNA: TGCGCCAGCAGATACTCTGTGGCAAGGGAGGACAAAAACATTCAGTACTTC.

This clonotype was seen only a few times. The chain combines TRBV6-2 or TRBV6-3 with TRBJ2-5; possibly TRBD2 for D (5 bases). This CDR3 has 13 amino acids. With 6 bases removed from V and 6 bases from J, the gap between germline ends came to 14 bases. CDR1 and CDR2 (germline): MNHEY, SVGEGT. The CDR3 DNA is TGTGCCAGCAGCTACAACCTCGGGAAGACCCAGTACTTC. It specifies CASSYNLGKTQYF.

This clonotype showed up just a few times. The rearrangement links TRBV6-1 to TRBJ2-7, with 8 bases identical to TRBD2. There are 16 residues in the CDR3. Germline V gene data show CDR1 as MNHNS and CDR2 as SASEGT. The V and J ends lost 3 bases and 2 bases, in that order; junction bases with no gene match: 9. This CDR3 is CASSDTVAGRAYEQYF. CDR3 coding DNA: TGTGCCAGCAGTGACACGGTAGCGGGAAGAGCCTACGAGCAGTACTTC.

This clonotype was detected many times. The J gene is TRBJ2-1, the V gene TRBV5-1; 9 bases align to TRBD1. CDR3 length: 14 amino acids. The ends lost 4 bases at V and 10 bases at J; junction bases unmatched: 9. Germline loops: CDR1 SGHRS, CDR2 YFSETQ. This CDR3 reads CASSTWTGAEEQFF. The CDR3 coding sequence is TGCGCCAGCAGCACATGGACAGGGGCCGAGGAGCAGTTCTTC. The full variable domain, in which reference TRBV5-1 and TRBJ2-1 provide the parts outside the CDR3, is KAGVTQTPRYLIKTRGQQVTLSCSPISGHRSVSWYQQTPGQGLQFLFEYFSETQRNKGNFPGRFSGRQFSNSRSEMNVSTLELGDSALYLCASSTWTGAEEQFFGPGTRLTVL.

This clonotype was detected only a few times. The rearrangement uses TRBV18 and TRBJ2-7; 7 positions agree with TRBD1. This CDR3 region has 14 residues. In germline, CDR1 is KGHSH, CDR2 LQKENI. V was pared by 4 bases and J by 5 bases, with 8 bases of the junction left unmatched. CDR3 nucleotides: TGTGCCAGCTCACTCAGGACAGGCTGGGACGAGCAGTACTTC. Encoded protein: CASSLRTGWDEQYF.

The J gene is TRBJ2-7, the V gene TRBV20-1; unclear D gene. CDR1 is DFQATT, CDR2 SNEGSKA, per germline (reference sequence). V lost 5 bases, J lost 6 bases, and 23 bases lay in between. This CDR3 has 15 amino acids. CDR3 sequence reads: CSAERWGFSTGEQYF. In nucleotides, the CDR3 is TGCAGTGCTGAACGATGGGGATTTTCAACCGGCGAGCAGTACTTC.

This clonotype has only a few counts. The DNA for the CDR3 is TGTGCCAGCAGCTTGGGGGACGTACAATATTTACAAGAGACCCAGTACTTC. Protein product: CASSLGDVQYLQETQYF. This chain links TRBV7-8 with TRBJ2-5; D is tentatively TRBD1 or TRBD2 (5 bases each). Germline CDR1 is SGHVS and CDR2 is FQNEAQ. The CDR3 contains 17 residues. V gave up 3 bases and J gave up 2 bases, with 19 bases separating them. Based on the CDR3 plus reference TRBV7-8 and TRBJ2-5, the full variable domain is GAGVSQSPRYKVAKRGQDVALRCDPISGHVSLFWYQQALGQGPEFLTYFQNEAQLDKSGLPSDRFFAERPEGSVSTLKIQRTQQEDSAVYLCASSLGDVQYLQETQYFGPGTRLLVL.

Many counts were recorded for this clonotype. This rearrangement joins TRBV27 to TRBJ2-7; 9 nucleotides agree with TRBD2. Trimming cost V 10 bases and J 0 bases; bases outside gene matches: 7. The germline CDR1 and CDR2 sequences are MNHEY and SMNVEV (reference sequence). There are 14 residues in the CDR3. In DNA form, the CDR3 reads TGTGCCAACTTAAGCGGGGGGCACTCCTACGAGCAGTACTTC. This codes for CANLSGGHSYEQYF.

This sequence joins TRBV25-1 and TRBJ1-2; 7 nucleotides align to TRBD1. Per the germline V gene, CDR1 is MGHDK and CDR2 is SYGVNS. This CDR3 region has 15 residues. With 4 bases clipped from V and 5 bases from J, the junction kept 10 bases outside the gene matches. The CDR3 loop is CASSGAPDRSYGYTF. The CDR3 DNA sequence: TGTGCCAGCAGTGGGGCCCCGGACAGGAGTTATGGCTACACCTTC.

V and J are TRBV20-1 and TRBJ2-2, with 8 bases fitting TRBD1. CDR1 and CDR2 from the germline V gene are DFQATT and SNEGSKA (reference sequence). The trim removed 4 bases at V and 6 bases at J, leaving 10 bases unmatched. This CDR3 spans 15 amino acids. The CDR3 region has the DNA TGCAGTGCTACAACAGGGGGGCGGCGGGCCGGGGAGCTGTTTTTT. Its protein product is CSATTGGRRAGELFF.

The chain carries TRBV7-8 and TRBJ2-7; D is unclear. This CDR3 comprises 15 residues. Trimming removed 1 base from V and 0 bases from J, with 10 bases in between. Germline CDR1 is SGHVS and CDR2 is FQNEAQ. CDR3 amino acids: CASSLGYSSSYEQYF. The CDR3 DNA follows: TGTGCCAGCAGCTTAGGTTACTCGAGCTCCTACGAGCAGTACTTC.

This clonotype has a handful of counts. The chain employs TRBV12-3 or TRBV12-4 and TRBJ1-2; no clear D. The V end was cut by 0 bases, the J end by 7 bases, with 12 bases between. The CDR3 extends over 14 amino acids. CDR3 region: CASSLAQWAAGYTF. The DNA of the CDR3 is TGTGCCAGCAGTTTAGCGCAGTGGGCGGCTGGCTACACCTTC.

There are many counts of this clonotype. V is TRBV28 and J is TRBJ2-2, with 11 bases fitting TRBD2. CDR1 and CDR2 (germline): MDHEN, SYDVKM. Germline trimming cut 5 bases from V and 2 bases from J; bases unmatched to any gene: 4. The CDR3 has 16 residues. The CDR3 here is CASSLSGGANTGELFF. In DNA, the CDR3 is TGTGCCAGCAGTCTTAGCGGGGGGGCAAACACCGGGGAGCTGTTTTTT.

This clonotype occurred a few times. This chain links TRBV3-1 with TRBJ2-3; 8 nucleotides line up with TRBD1. CDR3 size: 17 residues. From germline, CDR1 is LGHDT and CDR2 YNNKEL (reference sequence). J was trimmed by 0 bases and V by 3 bases; bases with no gene match: 8. CDR3 protein: CASSQAWDRTSTDTQYF. The CDR3 region has the DNA TGTGCCAGCAGCCAGGCTTGGGACAGGACTAGCACAGATACGCAGTATTTT.

The genes are TRBV7-2 and TRBJ2-1, with TRBD2 matching over 10 bases. The CDR3 length is 16 residues. Germline CDR1 SGHTA, CDR2 FQGNSA. J gave up 4 bases and V 2 bases, and 5 bases lay outside the gene matches. The CDR3 protein is CASSLRSSGRYNEQFF. The CDR3 DNA reads TGTGCCAGCAGCTTAAGGTCTAGCGGGAGATACAATGAGCAGTTCTTC. Supplemented by reference TRBV7-2 and TRBJ2-1, the full variable domain reads GAGVSQSPSNKVTEKGKDVELRCDPISGHTALYWYRQSLGQGLEFLIYFQGNSAPDKSGLPSDRFSAERTGGSVSTLTIQRTQQEDSAVYLCASSLRSSGRYNEQFFGPGTRLTVL.

Many counts were recorded for this clonotype. The rearrangement links TRBV5-6 to TRBJ2-3, with 7 bases that match TRBD2. V dropped 4 bases and J dropped 6; count of bases not matched to a gene: 8. The germline gives CDR1 SGHDT, CDR2 YYEEEE. The CDR3 runs to 14 residues. The CDR3 bases are TGTGCCAGCAGCAACTGGGACTATGGGGATACGCAGTATTTT. As protein: CASSNWDYGDTQYF.

This clonotype showed up many times. V and J are TRBV30 and TRBJ2-1; D is perhaps TRBD1 (5 bases). CDR1 is GTSNPN, CDR2 SVGIG, per germline (reference sequence). Trimming removed 7 bases from V and 9 bases from J, with 13 bases in between. The length of the CDR3 is 11 residues. Written as DNA, the CDR3 is TGTGCCTACGCAGGGTCCGGTGAGCAGTTCTTC. Its protein is CAYAGSGEQFF.

The J gene is TRBJ2-1, the V gene TRBV2; no definite D call. Germline V gives CDR1 SNHLY, CDR2 FYNNEI. The length of the CDR3 is 15 residues. V lost 0 bases to trimming and J lost 1 base, with 7 bases between them. The CDR3 DNA is TGTGCCAGCAGTGAAGCTGGGCGGTCCTACAATGAGCAGTTCTTC. Protein product: CASSEAGRSYNEQFF.

The chain is built from TRBV28 and TRBJ1-2; 9 bases match TRBD1. Germline-derived CDR1 and CDR2 are MDHEN and SYDVKM. After removal of 6 bases from V and 13 bases from J, the junction contained 12 bases not matched to a gene. The CDR3 is made up of 13 amino acids. CDR3 in DNA: TGTGCCAGCAGCACCCGGGACAGGGTTACGGGCACCTTC. The encoded protein is CASSTRDRVTGTF.

The V call is TRBV10-3, the J call TRBJ2-7; 9 nucleotides align to TRBD1. Looked up from germline, CDR1 is ENHRY and CDR2 is SYGVKD. This CDR3 comprises 15 residues. Trimming cost V 3 bases and J 2 bases; bases outside gene matches: 5. CDR3 nucleotide sequence: TGTGCCATCAGTGAAGGGACAGGGAGCCCCTACGAGCAGTACTTC. This gives the protein CAISEGTGSPYEQYF.

This clonotype was seen a few times. The rearrangement uses TRBV29-1 and TRBJ2-7; maybe TRBD1 (5 bases). V dropped 7 bases and J dropped 2 bases, with 15 bases sitting between them. This CDR3 region has 13 residues. Germline V lookup: CDR1 SQVTM, CDR2 ANQGSEA. The CDR3 here is CSAKEGAPYEQYF. In DNA, the CDR3 is TGCAGCGCGAAGGAAGGGGCCCCCTACGAGCAGTACTTC.

There are a few counts of this clonotype. V gene TRBV6-1 combines with J gene TRBJ2-7; maybe TRBD2 (5 bases). CDR1 MNHNS and CDR2 SASEGT come from the germline V gene. V lost 0 bases to trimming and J lost 3 bases, with 15 bases between them. CDR3 length: 16 residues. CDR3 region: CASSEALGYGDYEQYF. The CDR3 DNA follows: TGTGCCAGCAGTGAAGCGCTTGGTTACGGGGACTACGAGCAGTACTTC.

This clonotype was detected ten times or more. V gene TRBV7-3 combines with J gene TRBJ2-1; 11 bases fit TRBD1. Trimming at V came to 0 bases and at J to 8 bases, leaving 6 bases not matched to a gene. The CDR3 length is 16 residues. The germline V gene encodes CDR1 SGHTA and CDR2 FQGTGA. CDR3 loop: CASSLTLGQGGDEQFF. The CDR3 DNA reads TGTGCCAGCAGCTTAACCTTGGGACAGGGGGGTGATGAGCAGTTCTTC.

In this sample, this clonotype turned up many times. This chain connects TRBV7-9 to TRBJ2-1, with D hard to call. V lost 1 base and J 8 bases, leaving 9 bases between the germline ends. Per the germline V gene, CDR1 is SEHNR and CDR2 is FQNEAQ (reference sequence). The CDR3 totals 13 residues. The DNA of the CDR3 is TGTGCCAGCAGCTTAGGTAGAAGGGATGAGCAGTTCTTC. Translation: CASSLGRRDEQFF.

This clonotype has only a few counts. CDR3 residues: CASSGGTSGYNSPLHF. In nucleotides, the CDR3 is TGTGCCAGCAGCGGCGGGACTTCGGGCTATAATTCACCCCTCCACTTT. The V and J genes are TRBV7-9 and TRBJ1-6; D perhaps matches TRBD1 (5 bases). The CDR3 is made up of 16 amino acids. Germline V gene lookup returns CDR1 SEHNR and CDR2 FQNEAQ (reference sequence). The V end lost 5 bases, the J end lost 3 bases, and 14 bases lay between the germline ends.